Listed here are 5 T cell receptor beta chains from one sample, sequenced in a study of shared clonotypes between healthy human individuals. Produced via immunoSEQ multiplex PCR; TCRdb's table is partial and in-frame only. The table includes hundreds of thousands of clones, about 74% detected once. Sequencing was performed on memory CD4+ T cells sorted from blood. Subset of the sample: CD45RA-negative fraction. Receptors originate from a woman in her 30s in good health.

The chain joins TRBV4-1 to TRBJ1-3; TRBD1 matches at 9 bases. Germline V gene lookup returns CDR1 MGHRA and CDR2 YSYEKL. Trimming at V came to 4 bases and at J to 7 bases, leaving 5 bases not matched to a gene. The CDR3 has 14 amino acids. DNA for the CDR3: TGCGCCAGCAGCCCCTGGACAGGGGTGAACACCATATATTTT. It is translated as CASSPWTGVNTIYF.

This clone came up a few times. The genes are TRBV30 and TRBJ1-1; the match to TRBD1 covers 9 bases. J lost 4 bases, V lost 1 base, and 4 bases had no gene match. CDR1 and CDR2 (germline): GTSNPN, SVGIG (reference sequence). The CDR3 consists of 14 residues. The CDR3 DNA is TGTGCCTGGAGTGAAGGGACAGGGCCCACTGAAGCTTTCTTT. Amino acids: CAWSEGTGPTEAFF.

This clone was seen at least ten times. This sequence joins TRBV5-1 and TRBJ2-4; either TRBD1 or TRBD2 may supply D (5 bases each). The V and J ends lost 2 bases and 0 bases respectively, with 6 bases between them. This CDR3 is 14 amino acids long. Germline-derived CDR1 and CDR2 are SGHRS and YFSETQ. CDR3 bases: TGCGCCAGCAGCTTCGGGACAGCCAAAAACATTCAGTACTTC. Translating it yields CASSFGTAKNIQYF.

Turning to this clone: A much larger clone is a single base away; this may be a read error. This chain links TRBV6-5 with TRBJ2-5; TRBD1 matches 8 bases. The better agreement between TRBJ2-7 and the DNA end casts doubt on the J call. Germline V gene sequence: CDR1 MNHEY, CDR2 SVGAGI. The CDR3 consists of 13 residues. The CDR3 nucleotides are TGTGCCAGCAGTTTACAGGGGGCCTACGAGCAGTACTTC. Its translation: CASSLQGAYEQYF.

This clone appeared a few times. J is TRBJ2-2 and V is TRBV7-9, with 7 bases that match TRBD1. The CDR3 extends over 15 amino acids. Germline V gives CDR1 SEHNR, CDR2 FQNEAQ (reference sequence). With V trimmed by 1 base and J by 6 bases, 5 bases remained unmatched. CDR3 in DNA: TGTGCCAGCAGCTTAGTAGGGGGCCCCTCCGGGGAGCTGTTTTTT. Translated, it gives CASSLVGGPSGELFF.